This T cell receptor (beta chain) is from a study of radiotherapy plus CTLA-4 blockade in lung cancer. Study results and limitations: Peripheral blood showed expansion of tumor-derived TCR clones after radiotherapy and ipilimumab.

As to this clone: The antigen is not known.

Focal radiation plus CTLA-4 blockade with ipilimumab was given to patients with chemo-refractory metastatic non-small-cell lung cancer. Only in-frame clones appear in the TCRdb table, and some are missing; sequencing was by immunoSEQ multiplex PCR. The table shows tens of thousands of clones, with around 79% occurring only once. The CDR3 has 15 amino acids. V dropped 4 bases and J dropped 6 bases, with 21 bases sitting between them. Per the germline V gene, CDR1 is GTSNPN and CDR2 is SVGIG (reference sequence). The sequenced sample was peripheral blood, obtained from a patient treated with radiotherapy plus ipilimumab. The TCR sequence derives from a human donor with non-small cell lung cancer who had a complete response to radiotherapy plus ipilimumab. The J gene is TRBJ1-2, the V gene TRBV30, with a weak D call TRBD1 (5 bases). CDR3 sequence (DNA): TGTGCCTGGACCCCGCCGGCAGGGCTTATGCATGGCTACACCTTC. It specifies CAWTPPAGLMHGYTF. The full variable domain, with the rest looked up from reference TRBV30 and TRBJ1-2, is SQTIHQWPATLVQPVGSPLSLECTVEGTSNPNLYWYRQAAGRGLQLLFYSVGIGQISSEVPQNLSASRPQDRQFILSSKKLLLSDSGFYLCAWTPPAGLMHGYTFGSGTRLTVV.